The clone carrying this T cell receptor beta chain was observed a handful of times. Its antigen is not known. This sample is drawn from a study of response to subunit inactivated influenza vaccine. Study results and caveats: There was a suggestion from the authors that each seasonal influenza vaccination recruits few new T cells.

With 5 bases removed from V and 8 bases from J, the gap between germline ends came to 12 bases. The CDR3 covers 13 residues. Germline lookup yields CDR1 SGHVS and CDR2 FQNEAQ. TCRdb called the RT-PCR reads again in MiXCR, with one record for every CDR3 protein. The sample carries fewer than 600,000 distinct CDR3 sequences, less than 7.5% recorded once. V is TRBV7-8 and J is TRBJ1-4; D is unclear. Source: PBMCs from blood, taken roughly 24 months after vaccination. This clonotype was sampled from a man in his fifties or sixties who received an inactivated influenza vaccine. The CDR3 region is CASSPRLGEKLFF. The DNA of the CDR3 is TGTGCCAGCAGCCCTCGGCTTGGGGAAAAACTGTTTTTT. The complete variable domain, with remaining parts taken from reference TRBV7-8 and TRBJ1-4, reads GAGVSQSPRYKVAKRGQDVALRCDPISGHVSLFWYQQALGQGPEFLTYFQNEAQLDKSGLPSDRFFAERPEGSVSTLKIQRTQQEDSAVYLCASSPRLGEKLFFGSGTQLSVL.